These 22 T cell receptor beta chains were all obtained from the same sample, sequenced in a study of breast tumors, draining lymph nodes, adjacent tissues. Breast cancer patients provided tissue from their axillary draining lymph nodes. MiXCR, applied by TCRdb to the multiplex PCR reads, yields one record per CDR3 protein. The sample lists under 85,000 distinct CDR3 sequences, roughly a fifth occurring once. Sample: axillary lymph node tissue. All receptors come from a female donor with breast cancer. Some clones in this sample may be carry-over from other donors' samples.

Worth noting for this clonotype: A much larger clone is a single base away; this may be a read error. The chain employs TRBV7-2 and TRBJ1-3, with D possibly matching TRBD1 (5 bases). The V end lost 5 bases, the J end lost 4 bases, and 18 bases lay between the germline ends. The CDR3 is 16 residues long. Germline values: CDR1 SGHTA, CDR2 FQGNSA. In DNA, the CDR3 is TGTGCCAGCAGCCGCCGGGGCAGGGCGTGGGGAAACACCATATATTTT. Its protein is CASSRRGRAWGNTIYF.

This clonotype was counted many times. This chain joins TRBV7-6 and TRBJ2-3; 10 nucleotides match TRBD2. This CDR3 is 15 amino acids long. The germline V gene encodes CDR1 SGHVS and CDR2 FNYEAQ. V lost 4 bases to trimming and J lost 8 bases; unmatched junction nucleotides: 9. DNA for the CDR3: TGTGCCAGCAGCTCTGGACTAGCGGATAGGGGTACGCAGTATTTT. Translation gives CASSSGLADRGTQYF.

This clonotype was seen more than once but under ten times. The chain links TRBV30 to TRBJ1-6; D might be TRBD1 (5 bases). The CDR3 is made up of 15 amino acids. Per germline, CDR1 GTSNPN and CDR2 SVGIG (reference sequence). Deletions cut 2 bases from V and 5 bases from J, with 13 bases between. DNA for the CDR3: TGTGCCTGGAGTCCCATCGACAGCCATAATTCACCCCTCCACTTT. This codes for CAWSPIDSHNSPLHF.

This clonotype was seen at least ten times. The chain links TRBV29-1 to TRBJ1-2; no clear D gene. Trimming pared 3 bases from V and 0 bases from J, leaving 17 bases between. CDR3 length: 16 amino acids. Germline CDR1 SQVTM, CDR2 ANQGSEA. CDR3 DNA sequence: TGCAGCGTTGAGAAATTGACGGGAGGCCCTAACTATGGCTACACCTTC. Translation: CSVEKLTGGPNYGYTF.

Notes on this clonotype: A much larger clonotype is one base distant, so this may be a read error. The chain has TRBV4-1 and TRBJ1-5; D ambiguous. CDR1 is MGHRA and CDR2 is YSYEKL in the germline V gene. The CDR3 extends over 13 amino acids. V shed 1 base and J shed 6 bases, with 7 bases lying between them. The CDR3 DNA follows: TGCGCCAGCAGCCAAGGGGTATTTCAGCCCCAGCATTTT. It is translated as CASSQGVFQPQHF.

This clonotype was seen repeatedly, ten times or more. The chain recombines TRBV6-2 or TRBV6-3 with TRBJ2-7; D unresolved. The V gene's germline CDR1 is MNHEY and CDR2 SVGEGT. Trimming pared 6 bases from V and 4 bases from J, leaving 13 bases between. CDR3 length equals 13 residues. CDR3 sequence (DNA): TGTGCCAGCAGAGAAACGTTGAGGTACGAGCAGTACTTC. Translated: CASRETLRYEQYF.

The sample holds many counts of this clonotype. This rearrangement joins TRBV11-2 to TRBJ2-5; no definite D call. The ends were cut back, 0 bases at V and 7 bases at J, with 15 bases in the middle. The CDR3 runs 15 residues. Germline assignment: CDR1 SGHAT and CDR2 FQNNGV. CDR3 in DNA: TGTGCCAGCAGCTTAGATAGTGCGGTTTGGTCGACCCAGTACTTC. Protein product: CASSLDSAVWSTQYF.

In this sample, this clonotype turned up many times. This rearrangement joins TRBV20-1 to TRBJ2-2, with 7 bases identical to TRBD2. The ends lost 4 bases at V and 5 bases at J; junction bases unmatched: 10. Germline V CDR1 and CDR2: DFQATT, SNEGSKA (reference sequence). This CDR3 comprises 15 residues. The CDR3 DNA is TGCAGTGCTATCGGGACTACCCCGAGAACCGGGGAGCTGTTTTTT. Translation: CSAIGTTPRTGELFF.

This clonotype was picked up many times. The rearrangement links TRBV5-1 to TRBJ2-1; D uncertain. The CDR3 has 13 residues. Trimming cost V 4 bases and J 8 bases, with 13 bases left between them. Germline V gives CDR1 SGHRS, CDR2 YFSETQ. The CDR3 DNA is TGCGCCAGCAGCGGCGCGGTATACGATGAGCAGTTCTTC. It codes for CASSGAVYDEQFF.

This clonotype has ten or more counts. The chain is built from TRBV4-2 and TRBJ2-7; D may correspond to TRBD1 or TRBD2 (5 bases each). CDR3 size: 15 residues. Per the germline V gene, CDR1 is LGHNA and CDR2 is YNFKEQ. V lost 0 bases and J lost 0, with 9 bases in between. CDR3 sequence (DNA): TGTGCCAGCAGCCAAGAGGGGCGGGTCTCCTACGAGCAGTACTTC. Encoded protein: CASSQEGRVSYEQYF.

Details on this clonotype: The junction and the germline gene differ at one end; a read error may be behind it. The rearrangement uses TRBV24-1 and TRBJ2-2; 8 bases are a match to TRBD1. Germline lookup yields CDR1 KGHDR and CDR2 SFDVKD. The CDR3 spans 14 residues. CDR3 nucleotides: TGTGCCACCAGTGCGGACAGGGAAACCGGGGAGCTATTTTTT. It is translated as CATSADRETGELFF.

This chain joins TRBV20-1 and TRBJ1-1; a weak D match, TRBD1 (6 bases). From germline, CDR1 is DFQATT and CDR2 SNEGSKA (reference sequence). Deletions cut 4 bases from V and 3 bases from J, with 12 bases between. The CDR3 is 13 residues long. CDR3: CSANPGHHTEAFF. The CDR3 DNA reads TGCAGTGCTAACCCGGGACATCACACTGAAGCTTTCTTT.

This clonotype was recorded at least ten times. The chain is built from TRBV10-1 and TRBJ1-5; 9 bases map to TRBD1. J was trimmed by 7 bases and V by 3 bases; bases with no gene match: 7. The CDR3 runs 15 residues. CDR1 and CDR2 from the germline V gene are WNHNN and SYGVQD (reference sequence). CDR3 nucleotide sequence: TGCGCCAGCAGTGACCGGGACAGGGAAGGCCAGCCCCAGCATTTT. Translated: CASSDRDREGQPQHF.

The chain joins TRBV7-9 to TRBJ1-5; the D is unclear. Germline CDR1 reads SEHNR; CDR2 reads FQNEAQ (reference sequence). The CDR3 is 15 amino acids. Trimming removed 3 bases at V and 3 bases at J, with 12 bases between. In nucleotides, the CDR3 is TGTGCCAGCAGCTTTGGCGACGGCCTCAATCAGCCCCAGCATTTT. Translation gives CASSFGDGLNQPQHF.

This clonotype has more than one count but fewer than ten. The J gene is TRBJ1-1, the V gene TRBV5-6; no clear D gene. V dropped 0 bases and J dropped 3 bases, with 6 bases sitting between them. The CDR3 sequence is 13 residues long. CDR1 SGHDT and CDR2 YYEEEE come from the germline V gene. CDR3 amino acids: CASSLGVDTEAFF. CDR3 in DNA: TGTGCCAGCAGCTTGGGGGTGGACACTGAAGCTTTCTTT.

This clonotype was seen only once. The CDR3 spells CASSLATGQGGIDTQYF. The CDR3 nucleotides are TGTGCCAGCAGCTTAGCGACGGGACAGGGAGGAATAGATACGCAGTATTTT. The rearrangement uses TRBV7-8 and TRBJ2-3; 9 positions agree with TRBD1. Germline loops: CDR1 SGHVS, CDR2 FQNEAQ. This CDR3 has 17 residues. The junction had 9 bases not matched to a gene; V was cut back by 0 bases and J by 5 bases.

This clonotype was recorded at least ten times. V gene TRBV10-1 combines with J gene TRBJ2-3; TRBD1 matches at 8 bases. Germline CDR1 WNHNN, CDR2 SYGVQD (reference sequence). The CDR3 has 13 residues. After removal of 5 bases from V and 13 bases from J, the junction contained 11 bases not matched to a gene. CDR3 nucleotide sequence: TGCGCCAGCAGTTGGGAACCAGGACAGGGCAAGTATTTT. Translated: CASSWEPGQGKYF.

This clonotype was observed many times. J is TRBJ2-7 and V is TRBV6-2 or TRBV6-3; TRBD2 matches at 8 bases. Unmatched junction bases numbered 8, after V lost 2 bases and J lost 2 bases. Germline loops: CDR1 MNHEY, CDR2 SVGEGT. The CDR3 runs to 16 residues. The CDR3 sequence is CASSYRGGRPTYEQYF. For the CDR3, the DNA is TGTGCCAGCAGTTACCGGGGGGGCAGGCCCACCTACGAGCAGTACTTC.

A remark on this clonotype: One end of the junction varies from germline; a read error may be responsible. CDR3 loop: CAGSLLPPRPLRLDSPLHF. For the CDR3, the DNA is TGTGCCGGCAGTCTGCTCCCCCCGAGACCCCTAAGGCTGGATTCACCCCTCCACTTT. J is TRBJ1-6 and V is TRBV6-2 or TRBV6-3; D is unclear. The CDR3 totals 19 residues. Germline CDR1 and CDR2: MNHEY and SVGEGT.

With regard to this clonotype: At one end, the junction sequence differs from germline, possibly due to a read error. The chain employs TRBV7-9 and TRBJ2-7, with 7 bases matching TRBD1. The CDR3 is made up of 17 amino acids. CDR1 SEHNR and CDR2 FQNEAQ come from the germline V gene (reference sequence). This chain's CDR3 is CASSLATGKPAYYEQGF. CDR3 coding DNA: TGTGCCAGCAGCTTAGCGACAGGGAAACCCGCGTACTACGAGCAGGGCTTC.

This clonotype was found many times. The J gene is TRBJ2-1, the V gene TRBV20-1; TRBD2 matches 10 bases. Trimming took 3 bases from V and 0 from J; bases not matched to a gene: 14. The germline gives CDR1 DFQATT, CDR2 SNEGSKA (reference sequence). There are 19 residues in the CDR3. This CDR3 reads CSARGRTLAGAFSYNEQFF. The CDR3 DNA reads TGCAGTGCTAGGGGGAGGACGCTAGCGGGAGCCTTCTCCTACAATGAGCAGTTCTTC.

This clonotype has a handful of counts. The chain couples TRBV27 to TRBJ1-5; D is uncertain. The CDR3 covers 13 residues. V dropped 3 bases and J dropped 7 bases, with 10 bases sitting between them. Germline CDR1 reads MNHEY; CDR2 reads SMNVEV (reference sequence). The CDR3, as DNA: TGTGCCAGCAGTTTCCGATCGGGGCAGCCCCAGCATTTT. This sequence encodes CASSFRSGQPQHF.